Listed below are T cell receptor beta chains from one sample, sequenced in a study of beta chain features in type 1 diabetes. Using immunoSEQ multiplex PCR, the repertoire was profiled, and TCRdb retains in-frame clones only, with some absent. The sample gives 95,000 to 110,000 clones, roughly 28% of which show up once; under 0.55% is in the top ten. The specimen was central memory CD4+ T cells from blood. The source is a woman aged 18-29 years with type 1 diabetes. Both conserved end residues are part of each CDR3. The order of the fields is J gene, clone size, D gene, V gene, CDR3 DNA, CDR3 protein. A D gene is named only where the DNA matches it firmly. Clone size is stated in some rows and not others, as once, few, many or a class when expanded.

J: TRBJ2-2; size: few; D: TRBD1; V: TRBV5-4; DNA: TGTGCCAGCAGCCGGACAGGGGCCCTCTTATACACCGGGGAGCTGTTTTTT; CDR3: CASSRTGALLYTGELFF
J: TRBJ1-1; size: -; D: -; V: TRBV7-9; DNA: TGTGCCAGCAGCTTTGGGCTGGGAGGAGGGGAGACCGCTGAAGCTTTCTTT; CDR3: CASSFGLGGGETAEAFF
J: TRBJ2-1; size: -; D: TRBD2; V: TRBV7-2; DNA: TGTGCCAGCAGACACCCCCGTGGTTCAGCGGGAAATGAGCAGTTCTTC; CDR3: CASRHPRGSAGNEQFF
J: TRBJ2-3; size: few; D: TRBD2; V: TRBV5-1; DNA: TGCGCCAGCAGCTTGGGGACTAGCGGCACAGATACGCAGTATTTT; CDR3: CASSLGTSGTDTQYF
J: TRBJ1-5; size: -; D: -; V: TRBV11-3; DNA: TGTGCCAGCAGCCCGCCGGGAGATCAGCCCCAGCATTTT; CDR3: CASSPPGDQPQHF
J: TRBJ2-3; size: -; D: -; V: TRBV21-1; DNA: TGTGCCAGCAGCAACTTTGGGCGGGCTAAATCCACAGATACGCAGTATTTT; CDR3: CASSNFGRAKSTDTQYF
J: TRBJ1-2; size: -; D: -; V: TRBV16; DNA: TGTGCCAGCAGCCAATCATCCGGGATGGACGGCTACACCTTC; CDR3: CASSQSSGMDGYTF
J: TRBJ2-1; size: few; D: TRBD2; V: TRBV7-2; DNA: TGTGCCAGCAGCCCTCGCCCCCAAGCGGGAGTGAATGAGCAGTTCTTC; CDR3: CASSPRPQAGVNEQFF
J: TRBJ2-1; size: -; D: TRBD2; V: TRBV11-3; DNA: TGTGCCAGCAGCTTGACTAGCGGGAGCATTGAGCAGTTCTTC; CDR3: CASSLTSGSIEQFF
J: TRBJ2-2; size: few; D: TRBD2; V: TRBV7-3; DNA: TGTGCCAGCAGCTTAGGACTAGCTGGCACCGGGGAGCTGTTTTTT; CDR3: CASSLGLAGTGELFF
J: TRBJ2-5; size: -; D: TRBD2; V: TRBV29-1; DNA: TGCAGCAGCGGGAGGGGGGAGACCCAGTACTTC; CDR3: CSSGRGETQYF
J: TRBJ2-5; size: -; D: TRBD2; V: TRBV11-2; DNA: TGTGCCAGCAGCTTAAGGCTAGCGGGAGGGGAGACCCAGTACTTC; CDR3: CASSLRLAGGETQYF
J: TRBJ2-5; size: few; D: TRBD2; V: TRBV5-1; DNA: TGCGCCAGCAGCTTAGGACTAGCGGGAGGTACCCAAGAGACCCAGTACTTC; CDR3: CASSLGLAGGTQETQYF
J: TRBJ2-7; size: many; D: TRBD2; V: TRBV6-1; DNA: TGTGCCAGCAGTGAAGTGGGGACTACGATTCGGGAGCAGTACTTC; CDR3: CASSEVGTTIREQYF
J: TRBJ2-5; size: -; D: -; V: TRBV5-6; DNA: TGTGCCAGCAGCAGGATCATAACAGGAGAGACCCAGTACTTC; CDR3: CASSRIITGETQYF
J: TRBJ2-5; size: few; D: TRBD2; V: TRBV2; DNA: TGTGCCAGCAGTGAACGGACTAGGGGAGAGACCCAGTACTTC; CDR3: CASSERTRGETQYF
J: TRBJ2-1; size: few; D: -; V: TRBV25-1; DNA: TGTGCCAGCAGTGAGAGGTTACTTGGGCGGGCCTACAATGAGCAGTTCTTC; CDR3: CASSERLLGRAYNEQFF
J: TRBJ2-1; size: -; D: TRBD2; V: TRBV5-4; DNA: TGTGCCAGCAGCTCCTGGACTAGCGGGCGGAGCTCCTACAATGAGCAGTTCTTC; CDR3: CASSSWTSGRSSYNEQFF
J: TRBJ1-2; size: -; D: TRBD1; V: TRBV18; DNA: TGTGCCAGCTCACCTGGACAGGCCAACTATGGCTACACCTTC; CDR3: CASSPGQANYGYTF
J: TRBJ1-2; size: -; D: -; V: TRBV13; DNA: TGTGCCAGCAGCTTAGGGAGAGCACAGACCTATGGCTACACCTTC; CDR3: CASSLGRAQTYGYTF
J: TRBJ2-5; size: few; D: -; V: TRBV6-5; DNA: TGTGCCAGCAGTTCCGGACTGAGCGGGACCCAGTACTTC; CDR3: CASSSGLSGTQYF
J: TRBJ2-3; size: -; D: -; V: TRBV5-6; DNA: TGTGCCAGCAGCTCTACAGGGAGGGGAGGGGATAGCACAGATACGCAGTATTTT; CDR3: CASSSTGRGGDSTDTQYF